The next 32 T cell receptor beta chains were all read from a single sample in a study of T cell repertoires in cytomegalovirus infection. Using its own MiXCR run on the reads, TCRdb lists one record per CDR3 protein. The sample shows roughly 200,000 distinct CDR3 sequences, around 40% of them seen only once. The antigens these receptors bind are not known. Sequencing used CD8+ T cells from cultured PBMCs, obtained from culture after CMV antigen stimulation. The receptor set was obtained from a human donor in good health (CMV status not recorded). Some clones in this sample may be carry-over from other donors' samples.

The chain links TRBV19 to TRBJ1-2; D is uncertain. V was clipped by 3 bases and J by 4 bases, with 9 bases between them. CDR1 is LNHDA and CDR2 is SQIVND in the germline V gene (reference sequence). The CDR3 is 13 amino acids. The CDR3, as DNA: TGTGCCAGTAGTATCAACCCAACCTATGGCTACACCTTC. It codes for CASSINPTYGYTF.

For the CDR3, the DNA is TGTGCCAGCAGCTTAGTATTGGCAGATACGCAGTATTTT. Translated, it gives CASSLVLADTQYF. V is TRBV11-2 and J is TRBJ2-3, with D uncertain. V lost 1 base to trimming and J lost 4 bases, with 6 bases between them. CDR1 and CDR2 from the germline V gene are SGHAT and FQNNGV. The CDR3 totals 13 residues. Variable domain in full (rest from reference TRBV11-2 and TRBJ2-3): EAGVAQSPRYKIIEKRQSVAFWCNPISGHATLYWYQQILGQGPKLLIQFQNNGVVDDSQLPKDRFSAERLKGVDSTLKIQPAKLEDSAVYLCASSLVLADTQYFGPGTRLTVL.

The chain is built from TRBV7-4 and TRBJ1-1, with D possibly TRBD1 on 5 matching bases. The CDR3 extends over 13 amino acids. Trimming cost V 6 bases and J 2 bases, with 10 bases left between them. Germline V CDR1 and CDR2: SGHVT, SQSDAQ. The DNA of the CDR3 is TGTGCCAGCAGACTAGGGGCAAACACTGAAGCTTTCTTT. This gives the protein CASRLGANTEAFF.

The chain is built from TRBV9 and TRBJ2-1; D might be TRBD2 (6 bases). The CDR3 consists of 15 residues. Trimming removed 0 bases at V and 0 bases at J, with 7 bases between. Germline CDR1 and CDR2: SGDLS and YYNGEE. CDR3 protein: CASSVAGDSYNEQFF. CDR3 nucleotide sequence: TGTGCCAGCAGCGTAGCGGGGGACTCCTACAATGAGCAGTTCTTC.

Ten or more counts support this clonotype. The CDR3 region is CASSLLRTGYGYTF. The CDR3 bases are TGTGCCAGCAGCCTTCTAAGGACAGGCTATGGCTACACCTTC. The rearrangement uses TRBV7-8 and TRBJ1-2; 7 bases align to TRBD1. V was pared by 5 bases and J by 4 bases, with 7 bases of the junction left unmatched. The CDR3 consists of 14 residues. Germline assignment: CDR1 SGHVS and CDR2 FQNEAQ.

J is TRBJ2-7 and V is TRBV28; no reliable D call. The germline V and J ends were trimmed by 3 bases and 9 bases, with 12 bases remaining between them. CDR3 length: 12 residues. Germline-derived CDR1 and CDR2 are MDHEN and SYDVKM. Here the CDR3 DNA reads TGTGCCAGCAGTTTCCCGGAGATGGGGCAGTACTTC. It is translated as CASSFPEMGQYF.

This clonotype turned up a few times. Here the CDR3 reads CASSLVLAGDNEQFF. In nucleotides, the CDR3 is TGTGCCAGCAGCTTAGTCTTAGCGGGGGACAATGAGCAGTTCTTC. The rearrangement joins TRBV7-2 to TRBJ2-1, with 9 positions matching TRBD2. V shed 1 base, J shed 5 bases, and the junction held 3 bases outside the gene matches. CDR3 length: 15 residues. CDR1 is SGHTA, CDR2 FQGNSA, per germline.

The CDR3 protein is CASSLAWGEDEQYF. For the CDR3, the DNA is TGTGCCAGCAGCTTAGCCTGGGGGGAGGACGAGCAGTACTTC. This sequence joins TRBV7-9 and TRBJ2-7; weak D call: TRBD2 (6 bases). The CDR3 totals 14 residues. V was trimmed by 0 bases and J by 5 bases, leaving 11 bases between them. The germline CDR1 and CDR2 sequences are SEHNR and FQNEAQ (reference sequence).

The V and J genes are TRBV14 and TRBJ1-2, with D perhaps matching TRBD1 (5 bases). Germline CDR1 SGHDN, CDR2 FVKESK. Trimming took off 1 base at V and 0 bases at J, with 9 bases between the two ends. This CDR3 comprises 15 residues. The CDR3 loop is CASSQVDSPNYGYTF. CDR3 in DNA: TGTGCCAGCAGCCAAGTCGACAGCCCTAACTATGGCTACACCTTC.

The rearrangement uses TRBV14 and TRBJ1-1, with a tentative D call TRBD1 (5 bases). V shed 1 base and J shed 0 bases, with 15 bases lying between them. The CDR3 is 17 residues long. Per germline, CDR1 SGHDN and CDR2 FVKESK. CDR3 residues: CASSQGGVGILNTEAFF. CDR3 DNA: TGTGCCAGCAGCCAAGGAGGGGTCGGGATCCTGAACACTGAAGCTTTCTTT.

The chain uses TRBV12-3 or TRBV12-4 and TRBJ1-2; 10 bases line up with TRBD1. The CDR3 spans 16 residues. J gave up 2 bases and V 6 bases, and 9 bases lay outside the gene matches. CDR3 DNA sequence: TGTGCCAGCAGCTCCCCCCCGGGACAGGGGAACTATGGCTACACCTTC. Amino acid sequence: CASSSPPGQGNYGYTF.

This clonotype was counted a few times. The rearrangement uses TRBV10-1 and TRBJ1-5; a weak D match, TRBD1 (5 bases). This CDR3 spans 13 amino acids. V dropped 2 bases and J dropped 10 bases, with 12 bases sitting between them. From germline, CDR1 is WNHNN and CDR2 SYGVQD (reference sequence). This CDR3 reads CASSEAGGSPQHF. The CDR3 DNA follows: TGCGCCAGCAGTGAGGCTGGGGGTAGCCCCCAGCATTTT.

The CDR3 loop reads CASSPQGEETQYF. For the CDR3, the DNA is TGTGCCAGCAGCCCTCAGGGAGAAGAGACCCAGTACTTC. The genes are TRBV14 and TRBJ2-5, with D perhaps matching TRBD1 or TRBD2 (5 bases each). V was cut by 4 bases and J by 3 bases, with 9 bases left in between. The CDR3 extends over 13 amino acids. CDR1 is SGHDN, CDR2 FVKESK, per germline.

This clonotype was observed many times. The chain recombines TRBV7-8 with TRBJ1-1; D perhaps matches TRBD1 (5 bases). This CDR3 region has 15 residues. V lost 5 bases and J lost 0, with 13 bases in between. Germline V gene lookup returns CDR1 SGHVS and CDR2 FQNEAQ. The CDR3 nucleotides are TGTGCCAGCAGCCCTTGGGGGGGTATGAACACTGAAGCTTTCTTT. It encodes CASSPWGGMNTEAFF.

Only a few counts were recorded for this clonotype. The V call is TRBV5-6, the J call TRBJ2-1, with TRBD1 identical over 10 bases. The germline V gene encodes CDR1 SGHDT and CDR2 YYEEEE. With 0 bases clipped from V and 2 bases from J, the junction kept 8 bases outside the gene matches. This CDR3 region has 18 residues. DNA for the CDR3: TGTGCCAGCAGCTTGGCGTTGGCAGGACAGGGGGCCTACAATGAGCAGTTCTTC. This sequence encodes CASSLALAGQGAYNEQFF.

In its sample, this clonotype was seen a few times. The CDR3 loop reads CAIRQGAGNQPQHF. In nucleotides, the CDR3 is TGTGCCATTCGACAGGGGGCTGGCAATCAGCCCCAGCATTTT. The chain joins TRBV10-3 to TRBJ1-5; 10 bases are shared with TRBD1. There are 14 residues in the CDR3. CDR1 and CDR2 from the germline V gene are ENHRY and SYGVKD. Trimming removed 9 bases from V and 2 bases from J; junction bases left unmatched: 4.

The V call is TRBV6-6, the J call TRBJ1-1; D is uncertain. This CDR3 has 11 amino acids. V lost 8 bases and J lost 10, with 14 bases in between. Germline CDR1 and CDR2: MNHNY and SVGAGI (reference sequence). DNA for the CDR3: TGTGCCAGCGGGGAGGCGCCTGCAGCTTTCTTT. Translation gives CASGEAPAAFF.

This clonotype occurred once. CDR3 DNA: TGTGCCAGCAGCGGCGTTCCTTTTTTCTACAATGAGCAGTTCTTC. Residues: CASSGVPFFYNEQFF. The chain is built from TRBV5-6 and TRBJ2-1; D not resolved. V gave up 4 bases and J gave up 3 bases, with 14 bases separating them. Looked up from germline, CDR1 is SGHDT and CDR2 is YYEEEE. The CDR3 is 15 residues long.

This clonotype was observed at least ten times. J is TRBJ1-1 and V is TRBV7-8; D might be TRBD1 (6 bases). The germline gives CDR1 SGHVS, CDR2 FQNEAQ. Trimming cost V 4 bases and J 1 base, with 10 bases left between them. This CDR3 contains 14 residues. The CDR3 loop reads CASSSGQANTEAFF. The CDR3 DNA follows: TGTGCCAGCAGCTCGGGACAAGCGAACACTGAAGCTTTCTTT.

This clonotype has a handful of counts. The chain is built from TRBV27 and TRBJ1-5; D is perhaps TRBD1 (6 bases). Germline CDR1 is MNHEY and CDR2 is SMNVEV (reference sequence). Trimming removed 2 bases from V and 4 bases from J, with 15 bases in between. The CDR3 loop spans 16 amino acids. CDR3 region: CASSLGGRMRNQPQHF. DNA of the CDR3: TGTGCCAGCAGTTTAGGGGGGCGGATGAGAAATCAGCCCCAGCATTTT.

J is TRBJ2-2 and V is TRBV3-1; no clear D gene. The CDR3 totals 14 residues. The V end lost 1 base, the J end lost 6 bases, and 9 bases lay between the germline ends. Germline V gene sequence: CDR1 LGHDT, CDR2 YNNKEL (reference sequence). The CDR3 coding sequence is TGTGCCAGCAGCCAAGTTCTGGACCCCGGGGAGCTGTTTTTT. It codes for CASSQVLDPGELFF.

V and J are TRBV20-1 and TRBJ1-2, with D possibly matching TRBD1 (6 bases). The CDR3 covers 13 residues. Germline assignment: CDR1 DFQATT and CDR2 SNEGSKA (reference sequence). Trimming cost V 3 bases and J 6 bases, with 14 bases left between them. In nucleotides, the CDR3 is TGCAGTGCTAGGGGGGCCAGGGCAAATGGCTACACCTTC. This codes for CSARGARANGYTF.

This clonotype has a handful of counts. The rearrangement uses TRBV6-1 and TRBJ2-5; 15 bases match TRBD2. The CDR3 runs to 16 residues. Germline V gene lookup returns CDR1 MNHNS and CDR2 SASEGT. The V gene end was trimmed by 5 bases and the J gene end by 5 bases; junction bases not matched to a gene: 6. CDR3 protein: CASSRTSGRARETQYF. The CDR3 region has the DNA TGTGCCAGCAGTCGGACTAGCGGGAGGGCCCGGGAGACCCAGTACTTC.

Concerning this clonotype itself: The CDR3 carries no conserved terminal phenylalanine or tryptophan, so it likely arises from a read error. This chain uses TRBV27 with TRBJ1-1, with unresolved D. CDR3 size: 15 residues. V was trimmed by 2 bases and J by 1 base, leaving 11 bases between them. CDR1 is MNHEY, CDR2 SMNVEV, per germline (reference sequence). Written as DNA, the CDR3 is TGTGCCAGCAGTTTAAGAGGGAGGGAGAACACTGAAGCTTTCCTT. Its protein product is CASSLRGRENTEAFL.

V is TRBV7-6 and J is TRBJ1-2; no firm D call. CDR1 is SGHVS, CDR2 FNYEAQ, per germline. V was pared by 5 bases and J by 0 bases, with 25 bases between. The CDR3 consists of 19 residues. CDR3 in DNA: TGTGCCAGCAGCCCCGTGGGATCAGCCTCGACTCCAGCTAACTATGGCTACACCTTC. Translating it yields CASSPVGSASTPANYGYTF.

This clonotype was seen only once. The V call is TRBV20-1, the J call TRBJ2-1; 10 positions match TRBD2. CDR1 and CDR2 from the germline V gene are DFQATT and SNEGSKA (reference sequence). V gave up 2 bases and J gave up 7 bases; unmatched junction bases: 8. The CDR3 has 15 amino acids. CDR3 protein: CSARQASGGGNEQFF. The CDR3 region has the DNA TGCAGTGCTAGACAGGCTAGCGGGGGTGGTAATGAGCAGTTCTTC.

V usage is TRBV7-6 and J usage is TRBJ2-5, with D unclear. The CDR3 has 14 amino acids. In germline, CDR1 is SGHVS, CDR2 FNYEAQ. V was cut by 1 base and J by 5 bases, with 11 bases left in between. The CDR3 sequence: CASSLEWPQETQYF. The CDR3 coding sequence is TGTGCCAGCAGCTTAGAATGGCCCCAGGAGACCCAGTACTTC.

This clonotype was counted only a few times. The CDR3 DNA sequence: TGTGCCAGCAGCTTAGTTGGACAGCAATCACTTCTATATAATTCACCCCTCCACTTT. It encodes CASSLVGQQSLLYNSPLHF. The rearrangement joins TRBV7-2 to TRBJ1-6; D may be TRBD1 (6 bases). The CDR3 totals 19 residues. The germline V and J ends were trimmed by 1 base and 4 bases, with 20 bases remaining between them. The V gene's germline CDR1 is SGHTA and CDR2 FQGNSA.

Many counts were recorded for this clonotype. The chain is built from TRBV12-3 or TRBV12-4 and TRBJ1-5; TRBD1 matches at 7 bases. The ends lost 6 bases at V and 3 bases at J; junction bases unmatched: 5. This CDR3 comprises 14 residues. The CDR3 protein is CASRPGTVNQPQHF. The CDR3 bases are TGTGCCAGCAGGCCAGGGACAGTCAATCAGCCCCAGCATTTT.

The genes are TRBV28 and TRBJ2-4, with TRBD1 identical over 8 bases. The CDR3 runs 13 residues. Unmatched junction bases numbered 3, after V lost 2 bases and J lost 9 bases. CDR1 and CDR2 (germline): MDHEN, SYDVKM. CDR3 coding DNA: TGTGCCAGCAGTTTAAACAGGGGGGCCATTCAGTACTTC. The encoded protein is CASSLNRGAIQYF.

This clonotype is a singleton in its sample. This chain links TRBV12-3 or TRBV12-4 with TRBJ2-3, with 8 bases identical to TRBD1. The trim removed 5 bases at V and 3 bases at J, leaving 10 bases unmatched. This CDR3 is built from 16 residues. The DNA of the CDR3 is TGTGCCAGCAGTCTGACAGGGGAAGGTCTTACAGATACGCAGTATTTT. Its protein product is CASSLTGEGLTDTQYF.

As regards this clonotype: An end of the junction differs from the germline gene, which may be a read error. V and J are TRBV18 and TRBJ2-5; TRBD2 matches 8 bases. The length of the CDR3 is 13 residues. Germline V gene lookup returns CDR1 KGHSH and CDR2 LQKENI. The CDR3 protein is CASSRGGQETRYF. In DNA form, the CDR3 reads TGTGCCAGCTCCCGCGGGGGGCAAGAGACCCGGTACTTC. The full variable domain, with the rest looked up from reference TRBV18 and TRBJ2-5, is NAGVMQNPRHLVRRRGQEARLRCSPMKGHSHVYWYRQLPEEGLKFMVYLQKENIIDESGMPKERFSAEFPKEGPSILRIQQVVRGDSAAYFCASSRGGQETRYFGPGTRLLVL.